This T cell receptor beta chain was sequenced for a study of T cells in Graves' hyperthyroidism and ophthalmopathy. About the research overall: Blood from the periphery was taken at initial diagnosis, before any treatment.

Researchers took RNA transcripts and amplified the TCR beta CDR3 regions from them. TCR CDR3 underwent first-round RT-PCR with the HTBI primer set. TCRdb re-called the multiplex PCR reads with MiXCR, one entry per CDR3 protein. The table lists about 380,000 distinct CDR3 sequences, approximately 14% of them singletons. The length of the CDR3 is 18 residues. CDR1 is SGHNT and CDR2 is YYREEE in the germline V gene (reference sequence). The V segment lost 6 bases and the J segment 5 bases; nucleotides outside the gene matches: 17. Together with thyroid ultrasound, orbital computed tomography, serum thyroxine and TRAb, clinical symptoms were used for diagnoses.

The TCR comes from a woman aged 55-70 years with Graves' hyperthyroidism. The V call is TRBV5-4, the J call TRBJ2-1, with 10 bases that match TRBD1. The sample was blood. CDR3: CASTPEKTGGLGNNEQFF. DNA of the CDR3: TGTGCCAGCACCCCGGAGAAGACAGGGGGCTTAGGGAACAATGAGCAGTTCTTC.